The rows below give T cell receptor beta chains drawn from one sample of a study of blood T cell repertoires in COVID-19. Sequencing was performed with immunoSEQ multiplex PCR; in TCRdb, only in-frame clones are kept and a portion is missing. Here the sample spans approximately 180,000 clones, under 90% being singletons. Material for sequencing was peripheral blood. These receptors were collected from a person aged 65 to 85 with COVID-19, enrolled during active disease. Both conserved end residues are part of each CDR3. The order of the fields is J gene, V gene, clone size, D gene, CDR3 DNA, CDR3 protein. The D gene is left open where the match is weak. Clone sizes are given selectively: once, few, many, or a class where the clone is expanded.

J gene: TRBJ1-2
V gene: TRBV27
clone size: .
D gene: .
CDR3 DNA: TGTGCCAGCAGTTTCGCGACAGGCTATGGCTACACCTTC
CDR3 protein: CASSFATGYGYTF

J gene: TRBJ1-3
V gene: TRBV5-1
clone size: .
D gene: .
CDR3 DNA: TGCGCCAGCAGCCGGACAGTGAACTCTGGAAACACCATATATTTT
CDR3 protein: CASSRTVNSGNTIYF

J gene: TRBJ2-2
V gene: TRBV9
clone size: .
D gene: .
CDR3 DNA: TGTGCCAGCAGCGTAGTCCCAGGGCTTCGTGTCACCGGGGAGCTGTTTTTT
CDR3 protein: CASSVVPGLRVTGELFF

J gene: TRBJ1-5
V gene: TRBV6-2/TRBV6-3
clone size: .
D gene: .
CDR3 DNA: TGTGCCAGCAGTTACTTGCAGGGAAGGAATCAGCCCCAGCATTTT
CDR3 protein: CASSYLQGRNQPQHF

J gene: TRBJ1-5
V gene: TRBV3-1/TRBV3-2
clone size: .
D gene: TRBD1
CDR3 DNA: TGTGCCAGCAGCCAAGCGGGACAGGGAGAACAGCCCCAGCATTTT
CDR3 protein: CASSQAGQGEQPQHF

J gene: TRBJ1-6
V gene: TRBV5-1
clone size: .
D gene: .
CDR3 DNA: TGCGCCAGCAGCTTGTGGGGGCAATCACCCCTCCACTTT
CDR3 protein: CASSLWGQSPLHF

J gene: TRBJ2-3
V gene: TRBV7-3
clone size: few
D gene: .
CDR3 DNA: TGTGCCAGCAGCTTAGCGGGAAATCCGAAAGTCCCAGATACGCAGTATTTT
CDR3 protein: CASSLAGNPKVPDTQYF

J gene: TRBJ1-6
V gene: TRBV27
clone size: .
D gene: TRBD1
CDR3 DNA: TGTGCCAGCAGTTTCAGGGGGCGGAATTCACCCCTCCACTTT
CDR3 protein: CASSFRGRNSPLHF

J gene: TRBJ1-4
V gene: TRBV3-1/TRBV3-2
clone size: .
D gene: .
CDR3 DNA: TGTGCCAGCAGCCATGGAGGGGCCTATGAAAAACTGTTTTTT
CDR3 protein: CASSHGGAYEKLFF

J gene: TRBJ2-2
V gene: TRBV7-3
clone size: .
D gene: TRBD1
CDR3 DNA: TGTGCCAGCAGCGGTTCCGGGACAGGGGGCACCGGGGAGCTGTTTTTT
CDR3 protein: CASSGSGTGGTGELFF

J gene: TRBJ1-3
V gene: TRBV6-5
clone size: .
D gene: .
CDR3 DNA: TGTGCCAGCAGCCCGACAGGTGGGCCTGGAAACACCATATATTTT
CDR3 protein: CASSPTGGPGNTIYF

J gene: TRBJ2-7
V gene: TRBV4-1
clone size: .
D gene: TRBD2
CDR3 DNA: TGCGCCAGCAGCCAAGATTTTAGCGGGACGGGCGAGCAGTACTTC
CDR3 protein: CASSQDFSGTGEQYF

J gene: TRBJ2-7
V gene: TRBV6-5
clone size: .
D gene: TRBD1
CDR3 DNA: TGTGCCAGCAGGACGGGACAGTTAGACTACGAGCAGTACTTC
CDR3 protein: CASRTGQLDYEQYF

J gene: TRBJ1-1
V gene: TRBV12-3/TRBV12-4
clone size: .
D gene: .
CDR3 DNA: TGTGCCAGCAGTTTAGCGGGGAGTGAAGTAGCTTTCTTT
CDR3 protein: CASSLAGSEVAFF

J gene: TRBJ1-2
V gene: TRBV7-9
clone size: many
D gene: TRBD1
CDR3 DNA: TGTGCCAGCAGCCCTGACAGGGATGGCTACACCTTC
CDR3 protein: CASSPDRDGYTF

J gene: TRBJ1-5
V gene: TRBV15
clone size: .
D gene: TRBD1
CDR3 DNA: TGTGCCACCAGCAGTCAGATCCGCCAGGGGGCTTTCAATCAGCCCCAGCATTTT
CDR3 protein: CATSSQIRQGAFNQPQHF

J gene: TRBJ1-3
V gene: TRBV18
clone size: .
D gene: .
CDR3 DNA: TGTGCCAGCTCACCAAACCCAACAGGAAACACCATATATTTT
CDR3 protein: CASSPNPTGNTIYF

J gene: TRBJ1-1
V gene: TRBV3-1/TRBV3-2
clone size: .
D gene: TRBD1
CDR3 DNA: TGTGCCAGCGAGAATACAGGGGATCCTGAAGCTTTCTTT
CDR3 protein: CASENTGDPEAFF

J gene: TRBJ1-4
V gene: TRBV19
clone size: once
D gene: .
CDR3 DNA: TGTGCCAGTAGCCTCCGAGGGGGACCCTATGATGAAAAACTGTTTTTT
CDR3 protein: CASSLRGGPYDEKLFF

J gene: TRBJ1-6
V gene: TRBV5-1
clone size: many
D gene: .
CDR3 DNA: TGCGCCAGCAGCTGGGGGCGGGAGGGGTCGAATTCACCCCTCCACTTT
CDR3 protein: CASSWGREGSNSPLHF

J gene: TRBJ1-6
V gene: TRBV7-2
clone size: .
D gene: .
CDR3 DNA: TGTGCCAGCAGCTTAATATCTGACATTCGGTCACCCCTCCACTTT
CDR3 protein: CASSLISDIRSPLHF

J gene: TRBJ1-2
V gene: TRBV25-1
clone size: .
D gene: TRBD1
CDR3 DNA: TGTGCCAGCAGTGAATTGACAGGGGGTGGCTACACCTTC
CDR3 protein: CASSELTGGGYTF

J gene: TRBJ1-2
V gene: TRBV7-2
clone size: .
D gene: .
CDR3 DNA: TGTGCCAGCAGTTCCCCGTTACGGAACTATGGCTACACCTTC
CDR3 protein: CASSSPLRNYGYTF

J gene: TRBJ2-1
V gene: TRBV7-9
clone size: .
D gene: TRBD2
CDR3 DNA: TGTGCCAGCAGACCCCAGGGGGGACTAGCGGGTTACAATGAGCAGTTCTTC
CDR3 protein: CASRPQGGLAGYNEQFF

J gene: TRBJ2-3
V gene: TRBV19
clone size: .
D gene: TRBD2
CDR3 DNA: TGTGCCAGTAGTATAGGACTAGCGGGGGTCGATACAGATACGCAGTATTTT
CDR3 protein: CASSIGLAGVDTDTQYF

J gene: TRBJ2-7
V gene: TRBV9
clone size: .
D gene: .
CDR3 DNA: TGTGCCAGCAGCGTAGGGGCAGGGACAACCTACGAGCAGTACTTC
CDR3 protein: CASSVGAGTTYEQYF

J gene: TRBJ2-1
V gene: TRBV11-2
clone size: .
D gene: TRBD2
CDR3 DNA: TGTGCCAGCAGCTCCCTGAGGGGGGCCCTAGCGGGAGCCAATGAGCAGTTCTTC
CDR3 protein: CASSSLRGALAGANEQFF

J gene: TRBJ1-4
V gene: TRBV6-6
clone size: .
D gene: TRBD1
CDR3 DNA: TGTGCCAGCAGCCCGACAGGGGGTGGTGAAAAACTGTTTTTT
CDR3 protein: CASSPTGGGEKLFF

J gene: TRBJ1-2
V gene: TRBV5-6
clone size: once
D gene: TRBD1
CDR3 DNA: TGTGCCAGCAGTCTCGGGACAGGGGGTTCTTTCTATGGCTACACCTTC
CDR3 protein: CASSLGTGGSFYGYTF

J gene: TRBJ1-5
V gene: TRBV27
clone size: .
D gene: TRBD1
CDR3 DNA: TGTGCCAGCAGTTTATCTGTGGGACAGGGTGTTTATAGCAATCAGCCCCAGCATTTT
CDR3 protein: CASSLSVGQGVYSNQPQHF

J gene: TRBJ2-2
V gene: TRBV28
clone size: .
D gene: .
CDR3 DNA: TGTGCCAGCAGTTTATTGGTTGGGCGGACTCAGACGAACACCGGGGAGCTGTTTTTT
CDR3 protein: CASSLLVGRTQTNTGELFF

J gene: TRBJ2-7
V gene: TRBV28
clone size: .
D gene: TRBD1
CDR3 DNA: TGTGCCAGCAGTTTACGACAGGGGGTCGTGAACGAGCAGTACTTC
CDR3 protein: CASSLRQGVVNEQYF

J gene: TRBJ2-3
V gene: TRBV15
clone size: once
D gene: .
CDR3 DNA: TGTGCCACCAGCAGAGCCAAACGACAGGCCGGGGCAGATACGCAGTATTTT
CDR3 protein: CATSRAKRQAGADTQYF

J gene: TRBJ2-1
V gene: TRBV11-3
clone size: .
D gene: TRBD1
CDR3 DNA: TGTGCCAGCAGCGCAAGAGGGGGCTTCGATGAGCAGTTCTTC
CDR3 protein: CASSARGGFDEQFF

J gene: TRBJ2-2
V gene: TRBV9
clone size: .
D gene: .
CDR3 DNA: TGTGCCAGCAGCGTAGGCGGTACGAACACCGGGGAGCTGTTTTTT
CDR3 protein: CASSVGGTNTGELFF

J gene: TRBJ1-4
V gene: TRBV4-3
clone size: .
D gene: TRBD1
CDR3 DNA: TGCGCCAGCAGCCAAGCTTCAGGGGGTCATGAAAAACTGTTTTTT
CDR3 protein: CASSQASGGHEKLFF

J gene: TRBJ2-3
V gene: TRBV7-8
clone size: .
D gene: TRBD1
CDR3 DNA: TGTGCCAGCAGCCCCAGTCCAGGGGGCTGGGGGGAAGTCACAGATACGCAGTATTTT
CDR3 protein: CASSPSPGGWGEVTDTQYF

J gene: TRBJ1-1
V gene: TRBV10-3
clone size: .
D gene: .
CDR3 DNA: TGTGCCAATAGGGACACGAACACTGAAGCTTTCTTT
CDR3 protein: CANRDTNTEAFF

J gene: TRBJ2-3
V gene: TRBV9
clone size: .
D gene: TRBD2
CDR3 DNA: TGTGCCAGCAGCGTAGACCGCCTAGCGGGAGCAGATACGCAGTATTTT
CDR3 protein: CASSVDRLAGADTQYF